These 16 T cell receptor beta chains originate from one sample sequenced in a study of T cell changes during pregnancy in multiple sclerosis. Sequencing used immunoSEQ multiplex PCR; TCRdb keeps in-frame clones, though not all of them. The table records tens of thousands of clones, 91% of them present only once. Sequencing used CD8+ T cells from peripheral blood mononuclear cells, obtained before pregnancy. The receptors shown here come from a female donor with multiple sclerosis, enrolled in a pregnancy study.

This clone was observed a single time. In nucleotides, the CDR3 is TGTGCAAGTCGCTTGCCTAAGCTAGCGGGGGGCACCTACGAGCAGTACTTC. Its protein product is CASRLPKLAGGTYEQYF. This chain uses TRBV12-2 with TRBJ2-7; TRBD2 was called by the table and not checked on the DNA. TRBV12-2 is classified as a pseudogene. This CDR3 has 17 amino acids.

In this sample, this clone turned up once. This sequence joins TRBV27 and TRBJ2-3, with a weak D call TRBD1 (6 bases). V dropped 7 bases and J dropped 3 bases, with 11 bases sitting between them. Germline CDR1 MNHEY, CDR2 SMNVEV (reference sequence). The CDR3 covers 13 residues. The CDR3: CASTGHRTDTQYF. The CDR3 DNA is TGTGCCAGCACGGGACACCGGACAGATACGCAGTATTTT.

Comment on this clone: One end of the junction is discordant with germline, which a read error may explain. The chain is built from TRBV13 and TRBJ1-1, with 10 bases aligning to TRBD1. CDR1 and CDR2 from the germline V gene are PRHDT and FYEKMQ (reference sequence). CDR3 length: 17 residues. CDR3: CASSIGTGARKNTEAFF. CDR3 DNA sequence: TGTGCCAGCAGCATAGGGACAGGGGCCCGCAAGAACACTGAAGCTTTCTTT.

V usage is TRBV2 and J usage is TRBJ2-7; possibly TRBD1 for D (5 bases). V lost 10 bases and J lost 1, with 20 bases in between. Looked up from germline, CDR1 is SNHLY and CDR2 is FYNNEI. This CDR3 region has 15 residues. CDR3: CATLKAKGRSYEQYF. The CDR3 nucleotides are TGTGCCACCCTAAAGGCCAAGGGGCGTTCCTACGAGCAGTACTTC. The entire variable domain, with the rest obtained from reference TRBV2 and TRBJ2-7, is as follows: EPEVTQTPSHQVTQMGQEVILRCVPISNHLYFYWYRQILGQKVEFLVSFYNNEISEKSEIFDDQFSVERPDGSNFTLKIRSTKLEDSAMYFCATLKAKGRSYEQYFGPGTRLTVT.

V gene TRBV27 combines with J gene TRBJ1-1; TRBD1 might be the D (5 bases). Germline V gene data show CDR1 as MNHEY and CDR2 as SMNVEV (reference sequence). V lost 6 bases, J lost 7 bases, and 18 bases lay in between. This CDR3 has 14 residues. The CDR3 is CASRLGGGQLEAFF. The CDR3 nucleotides read TGTGCCAGCAGGCTGGGGGGAGGGCAACTTGAAGCTTTCTTT.

The chain links TRBV4-1 to TRBJ1-2; tentatively, D is TRBD1 (5 bases). CDR1 is MGHRA, CDR2 YSYEKL, per germline. The V end lost 1 base, the J end lost 5 bases, and 8 bases lay between the germline ends. CDR3 length equals 13 residues. CDR3 bases: TGCGCCAGCAGCCAAGTTGCAGGGTATGGCTACACCTTC. This sequence encodes CASSQVAGYGYTF.

V and J are TRBV10-1 and TRBJ2-5; D not certain. V was clipped by 0 bases and J by 5 bases, with 10 bases between them. CDR3 size: 14 residues. From germline, CDR1 is WNHNN and CDR2 SYGVQD (reference sequence). CDR3 loop: CASSESIEVETQYF. The CDR3 region has the DNA TGCGCCAGCAGTGAGTCCATCGAGGTGGAGACCCAGTACTTC.

V is TRBV4-1 and J is TRBJ2-5; 14 bases line up with TRBD2. Trimming removed 4 bases from V and 5 bases from J; junction bases left unmatched: 9. There are 17 residues in the CDR3. CDR1 MGHRA and CDR2 YSYEKL come from the germline V gene. The CDR3 DNA follows: TGCGCCAGCAGCCCGCGGACTAGCGGGGGGCTCGGGGAGACCCAGTACTTC. It translates to CASSPRTSGGLGETQYF.

The chain couples TRBV6-5 to TRBJ2-4; the D is unclear. Trimming removed 2 bases from V and 9 bases from J, with 11 bases in between. Germline lookup yields CDR1 MNHEY and CDR2 SVGAGI. This CDR3 has 13 amino acids. As DNA, the CDR3 is TGTGCCAGCAGTTACAGACAAGGTGGCATTCAGTACTTC. Protein product: CASSYRQGGIQYF.

The V gene is TRBV7-9, the J gene TRBJ1-2; 11 positions match TRBD1. V gave up 4 bases and J gave up 0 bases; unmatched junction bases: 1. The CDR3 is made up of 15 amino acids. Germline V gives CDR1 SEHNR, CDR2 FQNEAQ (reference sequence). The CDR3 spells CASSSGQGANYGYTF. DNA for the CDR3: TGTGCCAGCAGCTCGGGACAGGGGGCTAACTATGGCTACACCTTC.

The count of this clone is one. This chain joins TRBV6-5 and TRBJ2-7, with D perhaps TRBD1 (5 bases). The CDR3 length is 14 residues. The ends were cut back, 2 bases at V and 1 base at J, with 9 bases in the middle. Germline V gives CDR1 MNHEY, CDR2 SVGAGI. The CDR3 sequence is CASSYQGMSYEQYF. DNA of the CDR3: TGTGCCAGCAGTTACCAGGGTATGTCCTACGAGCAGTACTTC.

V and J are TRBV4-1 and TRBJ2-1; no reliable D call. Germline CDR1 MGHRA, CDR2 YSYEKL. This CDR3 comprises 12 residues. Trimming removed 3 bases from V and 9 bases from J, with 9 bases in between. CDR3 in DNA: TGCGCCAGCAGCCAGGTATACGGTGAGCAGTTCTTC. Protein: CASSQVYGEQFF.

CDR3 region: CASSPWEGMGTEAFF. In DNA form, the CDR3 reads TGTGCCAGCAGCCCTTGGGAGGGAATGGGCACTGAAGCTTTCTTT. The V gene is TRBV9, the J gene TRBJ1-1; D unclear. V was trimmed by 4 bases and J by 4 bases, leaving 17 bases between them. CDR1 and CDR2 from the germline V gene are SGDLS and YYNGEE. The CDR3 totals 15 residues. Drawing the rest from reference TRBV9 and TRBJ1-1, the complete variable domain is DSGVTQTPKHLITATGQRVTLRCSPRSGDLSVYWYQQSLDQGLQFLIQYYNGEERAKGNILERFSAQQFPDLHSELNLSSLELGDSALYFCASSPWEGMGTEAFFGQGTRLTVV.

This chain joins TRBV5-1 and TRBJ1-1, with 11 bases identical to TRBD1. Germline CDR1 and CDR2: SGHRS and YFSETQ. V lost 1 base to trimming and J lost 3 bases; unmatched junction nucleotides: 11. This CDR3 has 18 residues. The CDR3 loop is CASSLQVGTGGTYTEAFF. Written as DNA, the CDR3 is TGCGCCAGCAGCTTGCAAGTCGGGACAGGGGGTACATACACTGAAGCTTTCTTT.

V is TRBV6-5 and J is TRBJ2-7; D is unresolved. Germline V gene sequence: CDR1 MNHEY, CDR2 SVGAGI. Trimming shortened V by 7 bases and J by 5 bases, and 9 bases separated the two germline ends. The CDR3 length is 11 residues. CDR3: CASMAGHEQYF. For the CDR3, the DNA is TGTGCCAGCATGGCTGGTCACGAGCAGTACTTC.

The CDR3 protein is CASSAPTSGGGETQYF. CDR3 nucleotides: TGTGCCAGCAGCGCCCCGACTAGCGGGGGGGGAGAGACCCAGTACTTC. This chain links TRBV7-8 with TRBJ2-5, with 14 bases lining up with TRBD2. This CDR3 has 16 amino acids. V shed 5 bases, J shed 4 bases, and the junction held 6 bases outside the gene matches. Germline-derived CDR1 and CDR2 are SGHVS and FQNEAQ.